The TCR beta chain described here comes from a study of metastatic and nonmetastatic thyroid tumors. The wider study: Repertoires of blood and of tissue (tumor or nodule) from malignant and benign thyroid patients were compared.

No patient had received any treatment before thyroid surgery. As originally analysed: Differences in CDR3 between clinicopathological groups were drawn on to build a classifier intended to discriminate distant-metastatic papillary thyroid cancer patients. With MiXCR, TCRdb called clones anew from the PCR reads. The V and J calls shown here were made by TCRdb, not taken from the authors' results. Of under 15,000 clones listed, 31% were seen once; the top ten hold 12%. Ten or more counts support this clone. Its antigen is not known. Different DNA sequences within this sample yield the same CDR3. V was trimmed by 4 bases and J by 4 bases, leaving 20 bases between them. Looked up from germline, CDR1 is SGHNT and CDR2 is YYREEE (reference sequence). There are 16 residues in the CDR3. The study's findings and limits: The study reportedly found significantly higher TCR beta diversity in malignant thyroid tumors than benign nodules, in blood and tumor.

This sequence joins TRBV5-4 and TRBJ1-1, with D perhaps TRBD1 (5 bases). Sequenced: tumor tissue. The sequence came from a female donor with papillary thyroid cancer or a benign thyroid nodule (not recorded which). Some clones in this sample may be carry-over from other donors' samples. CDR3 residues: CASSPKSGNVGTEAFF. CDR3 coding DNA: TGTGCCAGCAGCCCGAAGTCAGGGAATGTTGGCACTGAAGCTTTCTTT.